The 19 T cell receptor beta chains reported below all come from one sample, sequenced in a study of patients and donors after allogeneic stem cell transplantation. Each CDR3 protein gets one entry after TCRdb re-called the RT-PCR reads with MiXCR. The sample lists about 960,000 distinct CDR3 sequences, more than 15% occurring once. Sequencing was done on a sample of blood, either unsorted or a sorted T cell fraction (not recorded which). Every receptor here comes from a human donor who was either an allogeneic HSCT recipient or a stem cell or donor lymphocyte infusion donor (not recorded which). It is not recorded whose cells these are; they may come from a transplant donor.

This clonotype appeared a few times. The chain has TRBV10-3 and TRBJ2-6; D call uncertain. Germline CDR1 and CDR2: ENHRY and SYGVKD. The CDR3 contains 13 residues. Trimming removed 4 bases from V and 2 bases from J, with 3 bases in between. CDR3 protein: CAISATGANVLTF. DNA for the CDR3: TGTGCCATCAGTGCAACTGGGGCCAACGTCCTGACTTTC.

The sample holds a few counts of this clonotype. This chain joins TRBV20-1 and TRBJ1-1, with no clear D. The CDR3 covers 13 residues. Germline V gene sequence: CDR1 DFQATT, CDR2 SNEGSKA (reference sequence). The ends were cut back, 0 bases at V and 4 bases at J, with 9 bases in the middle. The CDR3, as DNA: TGCAGTGCTAGAGATATGTTGGCCACTGAAGCTTTCTTT. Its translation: CSARDMLATEAFF.

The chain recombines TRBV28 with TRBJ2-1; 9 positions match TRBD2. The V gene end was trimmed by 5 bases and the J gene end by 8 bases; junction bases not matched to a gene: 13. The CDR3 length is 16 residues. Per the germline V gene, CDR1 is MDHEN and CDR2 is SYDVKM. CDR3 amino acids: CASSHRLAVFRDEQFF. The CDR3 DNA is TGTGCCAGCAGTCATCGACTAGCGGTGTTCAGGGATGAGCAGTTCTTC. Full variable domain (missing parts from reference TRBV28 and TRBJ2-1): DVKVTQSSRYLVKRTGEKVFLECVQDMDHENMFWYRQDPGLGLRLIYFSYDVKMKEKGDIPEGYSVSREKKERFSLILESASTNQTSMYLCASSHRLAVFRDEQFFGPGTRLTVL.

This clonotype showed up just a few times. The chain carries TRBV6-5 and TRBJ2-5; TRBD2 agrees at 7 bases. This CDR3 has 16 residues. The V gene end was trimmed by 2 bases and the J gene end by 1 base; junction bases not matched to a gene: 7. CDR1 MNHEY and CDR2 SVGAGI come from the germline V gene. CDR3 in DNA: TGTGCCAGCAGTTACGAATCTAGCGGACCCCAAGAGACCCAGTACTTC. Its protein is CASSYESSGPQETQYF.

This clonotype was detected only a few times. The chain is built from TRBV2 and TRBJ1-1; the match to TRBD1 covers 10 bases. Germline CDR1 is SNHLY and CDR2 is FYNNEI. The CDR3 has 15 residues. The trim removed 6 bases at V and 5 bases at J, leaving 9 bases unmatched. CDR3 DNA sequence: TGTGCCAGCAGGGCCGGACAGGGGGTGCTTACTGAAGCTTTCTTT. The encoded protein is CASRAGQGVLTEAFF.

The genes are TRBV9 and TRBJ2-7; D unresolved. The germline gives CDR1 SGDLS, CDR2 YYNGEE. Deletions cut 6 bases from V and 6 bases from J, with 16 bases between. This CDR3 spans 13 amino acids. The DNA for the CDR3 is TGTGCCAGCAACACCGGGCGGAGTGGCGAGCAGTACTTC. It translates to CASNTGRSGEQYF.

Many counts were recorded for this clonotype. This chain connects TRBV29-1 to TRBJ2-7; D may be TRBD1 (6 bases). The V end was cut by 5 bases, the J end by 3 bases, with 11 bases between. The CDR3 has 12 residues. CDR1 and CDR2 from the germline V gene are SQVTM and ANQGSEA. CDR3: CSVTDRRYEQYF. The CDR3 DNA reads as TGCAGCGTTACGGACAGACGCTACGAGCAGTACTTC.

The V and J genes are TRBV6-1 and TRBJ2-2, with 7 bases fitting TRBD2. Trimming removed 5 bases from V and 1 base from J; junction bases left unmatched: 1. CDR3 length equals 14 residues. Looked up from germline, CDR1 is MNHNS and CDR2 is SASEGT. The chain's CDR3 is CASSIAGNTGELFF. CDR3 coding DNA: TGTGCCAGCAGTATAGCGGGGAACACCGGGGAGCTGTTTTTT.

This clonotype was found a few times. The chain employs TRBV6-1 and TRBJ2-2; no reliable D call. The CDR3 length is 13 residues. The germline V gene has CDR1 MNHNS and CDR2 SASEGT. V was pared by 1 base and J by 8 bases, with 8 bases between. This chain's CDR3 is CASSEVLVGELFF. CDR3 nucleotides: TGTGCCAGCAGTGAAGTTTTAGTTGGGGAGCTGTTTTTT.

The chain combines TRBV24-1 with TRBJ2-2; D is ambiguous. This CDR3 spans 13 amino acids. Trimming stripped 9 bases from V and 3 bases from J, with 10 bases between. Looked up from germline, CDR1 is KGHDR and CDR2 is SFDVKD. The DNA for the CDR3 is TGTGCCACCTCTAAAGGAGACACCGGGGAGCTGTTTTTT. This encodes CATSKGDTGELFF.

CDR3: CASSSYRDTEAFF. CDR3 DNA sequence: TGTGCCAGCAGTTCGTACAGGGATACTGAAGCTTTCTTT. The V and J genes are TRBV27 and TRBJ1-1; possible D gene TRBD1, 6 bases. Trimming removed 4 bases at V and 5 bases at J, with 11 bases between. This CDR3 is 13 amino acids long. The germline V gene has CDR1 MNHEY and CDR2 SMNVEV (reference sequence).

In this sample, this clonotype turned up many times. CDR3 residues: CASKFGSISSYEQYF. The CDR3, as DNA: TGTGCCAGCAAATTTGGGAGTATTAGCTCCTACGAGCAGTACTTC. This chain connects TRBV12-3 or TRBV12-4 to TRBJ2-7, with D possibly matching TRBD2 (5 bases). V gave up 7 bases and J gave up 0 bases, with 16 bases separating them. CDR3 length equals 15 residues.

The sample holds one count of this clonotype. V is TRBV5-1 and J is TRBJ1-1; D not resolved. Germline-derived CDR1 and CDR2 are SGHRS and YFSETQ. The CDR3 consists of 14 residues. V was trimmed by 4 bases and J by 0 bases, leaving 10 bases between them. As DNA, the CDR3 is TGCGCCAGCAGCGAACGACCGGTGAACACTGAAGCTTTCTTT. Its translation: CASSERPVNTEAFF.

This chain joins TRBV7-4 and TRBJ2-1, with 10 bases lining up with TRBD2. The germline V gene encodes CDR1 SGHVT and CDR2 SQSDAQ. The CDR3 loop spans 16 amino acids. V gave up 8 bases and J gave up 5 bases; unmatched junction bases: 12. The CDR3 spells CASSYPWGLANNEQFF. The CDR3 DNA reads TGTGCCAGCTCCTACCCTTGGGGACTAGCGAACAATGAGCAGTTCTTC.

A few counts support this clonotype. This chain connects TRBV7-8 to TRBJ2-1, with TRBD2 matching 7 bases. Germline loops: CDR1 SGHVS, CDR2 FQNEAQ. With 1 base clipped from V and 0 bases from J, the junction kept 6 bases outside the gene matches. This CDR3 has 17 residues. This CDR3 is CASSLVWRGSSYNEQFF. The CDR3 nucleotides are TGTGCCAGCAGCTTAGTGTGGCGGGGGAGCTCCTACAATGAGCAGTTCTTC.

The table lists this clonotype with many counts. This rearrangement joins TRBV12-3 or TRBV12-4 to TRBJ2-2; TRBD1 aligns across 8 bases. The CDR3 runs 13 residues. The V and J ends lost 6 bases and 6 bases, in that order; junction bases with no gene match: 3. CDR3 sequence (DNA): TGTGCCAGCAGAGGACAGGGCGCCGGGGAGCTGTTTTTT. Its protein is CASRGQGAGELFF.

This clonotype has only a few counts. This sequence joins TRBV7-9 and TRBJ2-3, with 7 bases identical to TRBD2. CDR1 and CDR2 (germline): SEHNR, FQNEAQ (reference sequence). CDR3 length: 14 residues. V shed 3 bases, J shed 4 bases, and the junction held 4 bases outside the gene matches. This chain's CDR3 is CASSLGGFADTQYF. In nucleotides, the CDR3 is TGTGCCAGCAGCTTGGGAGGGTTTGCAGATACGCAGTATTTT.

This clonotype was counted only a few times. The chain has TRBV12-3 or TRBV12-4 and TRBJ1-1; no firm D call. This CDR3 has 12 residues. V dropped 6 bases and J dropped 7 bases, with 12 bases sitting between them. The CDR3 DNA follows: TGTGCCAGCAGCCCGGGAGGCATTGAAGCTTTCTTT. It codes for CASSPGGIEAFF.

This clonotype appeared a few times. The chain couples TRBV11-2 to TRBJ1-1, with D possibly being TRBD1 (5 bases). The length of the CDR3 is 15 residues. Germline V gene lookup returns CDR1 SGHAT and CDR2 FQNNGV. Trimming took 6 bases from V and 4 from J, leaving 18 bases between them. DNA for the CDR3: TGTGCCAGCAGTTTTGCCTCAGGGTTCGGCACTGAAGCTTTCTTT. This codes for CASSFASGFGTEAFF.